This TCR beta chain emerged from a study of blood T cell repertoires in COVID-19 (TCRdb year 2020). Background for the entire study: The collaborator samples originated in the United States, Italy and Spain and spanned the acute and convalescent phases of COVID-19. The dataset comprised deeply sampled blood TCRbeta repertoires from subjects exposed to, actively infected with, or recovered from COVID-19. Nearly every sample came with metadata listing a de-identified subject ID, COVID-19 status, age in years and sex. The prospective study material was composed of cDNA or gDNA derived from T cells, B-cell-depleted T cells, or PBMCs. Where HLA class I and class II types were available, the types were taken from metadata supplied by the sample provider, not from assay-based typing. The repertoires were made available in a free public database intended to serve as a resource for research on the immune response to SARS-CoV-2. Samples were obtained from the ongoing ImmuneRACE study (first 160 participants) and from some 1,300 subjects provided by 6 global collaborators.

V is cut back by 0 bases and J by 9 bases, with 7 bases in the junction unmatched. The germline V gene (reference sequence) yields LGHDT for CDR1 and YNNKEL for CDR2. Inclusive of the bounding cysteine and phenylalanine, the CDR3 is 16 residues long. The retained sequence is limited to the CDR3, 48 bases, with the frame set at the first base. Notes on this clone: No cognate antigen has been identified for it. No quality values exist for individual bases; no much larger clone is one base distant.

The collaborating institutions used their own protocols to collect whole blood in K2EDTA tubes. For TCRbeta analysis, collaborators shipped samples as frozen whole blood, isolated PBMCs, or DNA extracted from either of those sample types. The immunoSEQ Assay, a bias-controlled multiplex PCR, was used to amplify TCRbeta CDR3 regions from genomic DNA. The authors processed their data as follows. Nucleated cell counts per sample were estimated from amplification of reference gene primers within the assay. Sequence reads were collapsed and filtered to measure the absolute abundance of every unique TCRbeta CDR3 rearrangement. For each sample, productive Simpson clonality was calculated as the square root of Simpson's diversity index across productive rearrangements. In its TCRdb copy, this immuneACCESS table keeps in-frame sequences only and misses some clones. Where compared with another copy, unresolved V genes explain less than half of these, and the others have no known cause. V and J calls and clone size are as listed in that table; D and trimming were resolved from the DNA. This sample holds over 200,000 clones; more than 65% were observed only once. The top ten clones comprise 7.9% of the sample.

What the research found in general, with its limitations: The quantity of clinical and demographic metadata differed by source and by participant and was supplied without curation.

The TCR was taken from a woman aged 80 or over with acute or convalescent COVID-19. The chain was built from TRBV3-1 (or the pseudogene TRBV3-2) and TRBJ2-1, and 11 junction bases match TRBD2. Sequences were obtained from peripheral blood. DNA sequence: TGTGCCAGCAGCCAAGAATTAGCGGGAGGGCTGGCTGAGCAGTTCTTC. Translated, this is CASSQELAGGLAEQFF.